The clone carrying this T cell receptor beta chain appeared a few times. Antigen specificity is unknown. There are 13 residues in the CDR3. Trimming stripped 4 bases from V and 5 bases from J, with 12 bases between. Germline assignment: CDR1 DFQATT and CDR2 SNEGSKA (reference sequence). This record comes from a study of naive and memory T cell subsets. Both TRBC1 and TRBC2 were covered by a beta constant-region primer of two equimolar oligonucleotides. Each CDR3 protein is one row after TCRdb ran MiXCR on the UMI-ligation and nested PCR reads. The sample records under 150,000 distinct CDR3 sequences, about 15% being singletons. Study results and caveats: Clonotypes are single alpha or beta chains, not paired receptors. Over 85% of naive TCR sequences appeared only once, unlike memory subsets. From naive to CM, EM and EMRA, diversity decreased and Gini increased.

The source of this sequence is a human donor in good health. The J gene is TRBJ1-5, the V gene TRBV20-1; possibly TRBD1 for D (5 bases). Material: naive CD4+ T cells from blood. CDR3 coding DNA: TGCAGTGCTACCCTAGGGGTCTATCAGCCCCAGCATTTT. This codes for CSATLGVYQPQHF.